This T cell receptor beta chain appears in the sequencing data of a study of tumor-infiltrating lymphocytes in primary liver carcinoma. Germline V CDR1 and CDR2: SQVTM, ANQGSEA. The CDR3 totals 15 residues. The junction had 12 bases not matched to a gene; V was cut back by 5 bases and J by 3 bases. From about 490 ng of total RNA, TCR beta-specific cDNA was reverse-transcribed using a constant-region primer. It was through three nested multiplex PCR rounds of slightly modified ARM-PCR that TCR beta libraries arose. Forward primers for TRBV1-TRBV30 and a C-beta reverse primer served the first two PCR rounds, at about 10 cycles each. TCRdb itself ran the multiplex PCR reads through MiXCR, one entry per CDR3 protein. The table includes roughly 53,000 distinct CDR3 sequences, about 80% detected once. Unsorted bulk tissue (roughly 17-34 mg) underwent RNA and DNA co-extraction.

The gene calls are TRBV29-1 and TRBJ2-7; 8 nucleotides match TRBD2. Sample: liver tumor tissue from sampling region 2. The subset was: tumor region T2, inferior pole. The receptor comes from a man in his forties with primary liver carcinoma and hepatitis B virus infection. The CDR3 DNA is TGCAGCGTTTCAAGCGCGGGAGGTGCATTCTACGAGCAGTACTTC. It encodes CSVSSAGGAFYEQYF.